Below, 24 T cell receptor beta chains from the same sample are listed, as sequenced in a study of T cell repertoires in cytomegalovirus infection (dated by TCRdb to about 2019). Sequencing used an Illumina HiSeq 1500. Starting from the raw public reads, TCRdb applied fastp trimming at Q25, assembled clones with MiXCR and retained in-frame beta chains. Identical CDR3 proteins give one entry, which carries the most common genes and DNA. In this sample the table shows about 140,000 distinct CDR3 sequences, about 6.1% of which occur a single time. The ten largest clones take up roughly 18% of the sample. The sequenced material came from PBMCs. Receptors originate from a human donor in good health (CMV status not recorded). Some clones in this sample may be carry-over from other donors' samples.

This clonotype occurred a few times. The CDR3 spells CSAGTQDTQYF. CDR3 DNA: TGCAGCGCCGGGACGCAAGATACGCAGTATTTT. J is TRBJ2-3 and V is TRBV29-1, with D perhaps matching TRBD1 or TRBD2 (5 bases each). The V gene lost 7 bases and the J gene lost 5 bases, with 10 bases spanning the gap. Germline V gene data show CDR1 as SQVTM and CDR2 as ANQGSEA. The CDR3 loop spans 11 amino acids.

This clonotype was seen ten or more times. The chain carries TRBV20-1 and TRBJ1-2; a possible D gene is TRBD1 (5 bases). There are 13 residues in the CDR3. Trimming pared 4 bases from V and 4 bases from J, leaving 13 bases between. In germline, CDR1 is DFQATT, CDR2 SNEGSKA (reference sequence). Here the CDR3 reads CSATGEGPYGYTF. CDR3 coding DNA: TGCAGTGCTACCGGGGAGGGACCCTATGGCTACACCTTC.

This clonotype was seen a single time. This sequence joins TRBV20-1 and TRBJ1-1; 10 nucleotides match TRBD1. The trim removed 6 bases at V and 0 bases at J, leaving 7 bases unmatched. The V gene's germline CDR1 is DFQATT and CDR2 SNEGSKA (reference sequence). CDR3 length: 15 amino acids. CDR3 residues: CSARRTGGMNTEAFF. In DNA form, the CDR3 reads TGCAGTGCCCGCCGGACAGGGGGAATGAACACTGAAGCTTTCTTT.

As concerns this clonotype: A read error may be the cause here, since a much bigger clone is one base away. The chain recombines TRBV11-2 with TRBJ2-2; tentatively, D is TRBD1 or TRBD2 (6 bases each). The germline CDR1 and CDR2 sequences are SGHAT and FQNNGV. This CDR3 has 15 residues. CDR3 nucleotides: TGTGCCAGCAGCGGAGGGGGGTTTGGTACCGTGGAGCTGTTTTTT. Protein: CASSGGGFGTVELFF.

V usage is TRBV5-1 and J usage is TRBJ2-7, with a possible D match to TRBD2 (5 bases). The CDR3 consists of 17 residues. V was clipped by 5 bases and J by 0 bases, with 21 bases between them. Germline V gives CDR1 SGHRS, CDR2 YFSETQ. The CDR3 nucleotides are TGCGCCAGCAGTACTACCTTGCGGACTTCTCTCTCCTACGAGCAGTACTTC. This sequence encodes CASSTTLRTSLSYEQYF.

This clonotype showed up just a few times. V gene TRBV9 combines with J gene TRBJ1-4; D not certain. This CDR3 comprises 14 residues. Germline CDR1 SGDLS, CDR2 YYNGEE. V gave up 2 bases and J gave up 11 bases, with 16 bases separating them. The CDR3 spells CASSVSPDHLKLFF. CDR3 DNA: TGTGCCAGCAGCGTCAGCCCGGACCATTTGAAACTGTTTTTT.

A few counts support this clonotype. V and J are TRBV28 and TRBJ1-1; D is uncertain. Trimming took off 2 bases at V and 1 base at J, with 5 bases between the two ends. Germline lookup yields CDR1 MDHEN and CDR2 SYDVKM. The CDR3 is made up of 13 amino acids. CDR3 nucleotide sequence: TGTGCCAGCAGTTTAGACTGGAACACTGAAGCTTTCTTT. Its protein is CASSLDWNTEAFF.

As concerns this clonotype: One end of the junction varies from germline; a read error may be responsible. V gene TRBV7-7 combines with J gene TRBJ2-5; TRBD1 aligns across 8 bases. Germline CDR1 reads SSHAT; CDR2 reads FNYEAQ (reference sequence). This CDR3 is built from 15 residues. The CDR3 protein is CASSKGTGHQETQYF. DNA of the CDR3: TGTGCTAGCAGCAAAGGGACAGGACACCAAGAGACCCAGTACTTC.

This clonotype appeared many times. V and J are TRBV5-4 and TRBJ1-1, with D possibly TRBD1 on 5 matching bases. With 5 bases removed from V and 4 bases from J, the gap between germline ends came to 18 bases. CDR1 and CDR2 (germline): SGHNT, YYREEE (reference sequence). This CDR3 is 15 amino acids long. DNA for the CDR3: TGTGCCAGCAGTTACCCCGGGACCGCCTCCACTGAAGCTTTCTTT. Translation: CASSYPGTASTEAFF.

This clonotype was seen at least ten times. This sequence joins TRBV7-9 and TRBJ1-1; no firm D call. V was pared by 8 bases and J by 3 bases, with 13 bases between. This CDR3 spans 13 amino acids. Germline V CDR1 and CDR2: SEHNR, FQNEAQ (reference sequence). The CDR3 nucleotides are TGTGCCAGCGCCCGCACTTTCGACACTGAAGCTTTCTTT. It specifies CASARTFDTEAFF.

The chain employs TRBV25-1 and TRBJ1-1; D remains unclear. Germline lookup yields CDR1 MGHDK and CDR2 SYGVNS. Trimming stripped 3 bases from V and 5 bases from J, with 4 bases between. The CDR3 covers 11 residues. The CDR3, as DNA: TGTGCCAGCAGTGAGGGGACTGAAGCTTTCTTT. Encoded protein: CASSEGTEAFF. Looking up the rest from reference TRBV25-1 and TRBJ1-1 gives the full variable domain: EADIYQTPRYLVIGTGKKITLECSQTMGHDKMYWYQQDPGMELHLIHYSYGVNSTEKGDLSSESTVSRIRTEHFPLTLESARPSHTSQYLCASSEGTEAFFGQGTRLTVV.

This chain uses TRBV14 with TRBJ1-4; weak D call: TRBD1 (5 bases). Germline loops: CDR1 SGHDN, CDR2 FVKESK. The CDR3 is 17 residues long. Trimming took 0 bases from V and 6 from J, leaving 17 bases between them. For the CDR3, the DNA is TGTGCCAGCAGCCAAGATACAGCTTCCTGGGGGGATGAAAAACTGTTTTTT. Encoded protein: CASSQDTASWGDEKLFF.

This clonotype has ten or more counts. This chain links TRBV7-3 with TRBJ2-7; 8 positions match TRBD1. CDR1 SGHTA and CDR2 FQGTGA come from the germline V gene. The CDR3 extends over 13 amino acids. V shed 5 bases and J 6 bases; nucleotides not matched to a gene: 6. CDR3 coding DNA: TGTGCCAGCAGCGGCGACAGGGGAGGCGAGCAGTACTTC. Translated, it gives CASSGDRGGEQYF.

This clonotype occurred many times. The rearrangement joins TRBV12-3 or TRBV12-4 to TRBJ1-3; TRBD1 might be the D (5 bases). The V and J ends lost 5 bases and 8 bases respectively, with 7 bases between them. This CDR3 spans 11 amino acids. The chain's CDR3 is CASSPGYTIYF. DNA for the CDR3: TGTGCCAGCAGTCCAGGGTACACCATATATTTT.

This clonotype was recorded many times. The CDR3 nucleotides read TGTGCCAGCAGCTTAGGACAGGGTAAAGGTCAGCCCCAGCATTTT. It yields the protein CASSLGQGKGQPQHF. The chain joins TRBV7-9 to TRBJ1-5; 7 positions match TRBD1. J was trimmed by 6 bases and V by 1 base; bases with no gene match: 6. Germline V gene sequence: CDR1 SEHNR, CDR2 FQNEAQ (reference sequence). This CDR3 region has 15 residues.

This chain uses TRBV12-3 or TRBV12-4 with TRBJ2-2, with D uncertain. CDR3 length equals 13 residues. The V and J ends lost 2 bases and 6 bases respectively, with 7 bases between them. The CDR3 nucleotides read TGTGCCAGCAGTTTAACTGAGGCCGGGGAGCTGTTTTTT. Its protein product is CASSLTEAGELFF.

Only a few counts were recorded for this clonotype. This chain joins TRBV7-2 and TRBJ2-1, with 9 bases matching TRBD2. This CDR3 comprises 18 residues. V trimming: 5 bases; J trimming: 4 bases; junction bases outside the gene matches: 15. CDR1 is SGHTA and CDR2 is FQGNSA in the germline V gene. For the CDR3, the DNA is TGTGCCAGCAGCGGTGGTGGTATAGCGGGGGCCTTATACAATGAGCAGTTCTTC. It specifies CASSGGGIAGALYNEQFF.

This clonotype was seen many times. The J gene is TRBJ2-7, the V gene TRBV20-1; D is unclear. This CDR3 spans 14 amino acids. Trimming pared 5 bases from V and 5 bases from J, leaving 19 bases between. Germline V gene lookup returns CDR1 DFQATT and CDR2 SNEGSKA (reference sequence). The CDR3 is CSASLWQRNNEQYF. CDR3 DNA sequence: TGCAGTGCTTCCCTTTGGCAGAGGAATAACGAGCAGTACTTC.

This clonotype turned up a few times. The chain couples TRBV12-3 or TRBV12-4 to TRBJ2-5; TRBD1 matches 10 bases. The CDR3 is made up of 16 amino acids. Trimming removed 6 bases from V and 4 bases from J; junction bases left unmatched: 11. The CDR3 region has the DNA TGTGCCAGCAGCCCCAGCGACAGGGGGCATGGAGAGACCCAGTACTTC. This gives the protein CASSPSDRGHGETQYF.

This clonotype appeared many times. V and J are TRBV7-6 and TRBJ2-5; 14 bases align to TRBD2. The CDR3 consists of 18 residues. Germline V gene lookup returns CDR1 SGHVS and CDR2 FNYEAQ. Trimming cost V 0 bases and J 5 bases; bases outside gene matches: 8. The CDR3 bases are TGTGCCAGCAGCTTAGCCTCGACTAGCGGGGGGGCAGTGGAGACCCAGTACTTC. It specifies CASSLASTSGGAVETQYF.

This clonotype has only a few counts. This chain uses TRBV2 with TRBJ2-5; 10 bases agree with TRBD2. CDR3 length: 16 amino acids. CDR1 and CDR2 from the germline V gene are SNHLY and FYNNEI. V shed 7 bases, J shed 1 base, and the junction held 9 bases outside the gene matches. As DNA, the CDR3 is TGTGCCAGCACCGAGGGGCTAGCGGGGGTCCAAGAGACCCAGTACTTC. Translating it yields CASTEGLAGVQETQYF.

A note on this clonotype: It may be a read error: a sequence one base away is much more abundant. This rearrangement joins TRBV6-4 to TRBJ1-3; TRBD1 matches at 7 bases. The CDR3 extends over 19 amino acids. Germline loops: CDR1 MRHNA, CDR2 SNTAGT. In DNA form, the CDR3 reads TGTGCCCGCAGTGACTCGAGTTGGGACAGCCGCTTCTCTGGAAACACCATATATTTT. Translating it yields CARSDSSWDSRFSGNTIYF.

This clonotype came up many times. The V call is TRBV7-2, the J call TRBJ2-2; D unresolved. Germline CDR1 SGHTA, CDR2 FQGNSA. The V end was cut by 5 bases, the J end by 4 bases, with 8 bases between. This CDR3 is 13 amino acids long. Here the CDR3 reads CASSQKPTGELFF. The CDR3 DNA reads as TGTGCCAGCAGCCAAAAACCCACCGGGGAGCTGTTTTTT.

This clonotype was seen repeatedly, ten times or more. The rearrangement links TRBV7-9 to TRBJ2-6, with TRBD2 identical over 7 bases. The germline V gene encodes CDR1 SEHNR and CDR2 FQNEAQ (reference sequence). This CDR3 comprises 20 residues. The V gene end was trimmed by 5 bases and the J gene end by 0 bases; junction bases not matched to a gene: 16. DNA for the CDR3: TGTGCCAGCAGCGCTCTACCTGCGGGGGTTGGCTTCTCTGGGGCCAACGTCCTGACTTTC. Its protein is CASSALPAGVGFSGANVLTF.